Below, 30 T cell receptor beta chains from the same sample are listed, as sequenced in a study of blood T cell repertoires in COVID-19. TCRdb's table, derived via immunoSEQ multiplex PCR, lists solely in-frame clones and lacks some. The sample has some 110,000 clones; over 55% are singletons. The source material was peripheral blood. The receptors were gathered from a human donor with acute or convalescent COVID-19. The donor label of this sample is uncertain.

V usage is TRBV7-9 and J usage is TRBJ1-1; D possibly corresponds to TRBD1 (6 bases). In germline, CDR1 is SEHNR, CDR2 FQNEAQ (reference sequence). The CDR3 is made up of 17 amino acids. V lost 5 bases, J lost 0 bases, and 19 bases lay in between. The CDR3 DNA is TGTGCCAGCAGCCCCCGGCAGGGGCGGCCTATGAACACTGAAGCTTTCTTT. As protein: CASSPRQGRPMNTEAFF.

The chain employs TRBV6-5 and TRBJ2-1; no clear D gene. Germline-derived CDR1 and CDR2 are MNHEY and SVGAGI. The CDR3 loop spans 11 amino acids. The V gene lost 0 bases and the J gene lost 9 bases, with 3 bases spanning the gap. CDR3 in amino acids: CASSYSSEQFF. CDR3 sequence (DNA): TGTGCCAGCAGTTACTCGAGTGAGCAGTTCTTC.

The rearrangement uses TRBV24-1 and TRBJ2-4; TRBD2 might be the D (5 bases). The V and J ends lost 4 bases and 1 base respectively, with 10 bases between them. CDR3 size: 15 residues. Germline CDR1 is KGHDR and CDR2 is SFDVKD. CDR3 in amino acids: CATSETGGAKNIQYF. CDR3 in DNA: TGTGCCACCAGTGAAACCGGCGGGGCCAAAAACATTCAGTACTTC.

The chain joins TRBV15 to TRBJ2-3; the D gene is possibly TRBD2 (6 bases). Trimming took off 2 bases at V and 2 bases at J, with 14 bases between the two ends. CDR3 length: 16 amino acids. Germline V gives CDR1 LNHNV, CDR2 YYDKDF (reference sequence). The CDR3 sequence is CATSRTRDFDTDTQYF. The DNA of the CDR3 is TGTGCCACCAGCAGAACCCGGGACTTTGACACAGATACGCAGTATTTT.

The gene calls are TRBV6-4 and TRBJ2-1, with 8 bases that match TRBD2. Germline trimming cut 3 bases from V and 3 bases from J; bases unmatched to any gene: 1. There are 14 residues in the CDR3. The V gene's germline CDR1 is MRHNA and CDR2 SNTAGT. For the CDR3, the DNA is TGTGCCAGCAGTGAAAGCGGGGGCTACAATGAGCAGTTCTTC. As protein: CASSESGGYNEQFF.

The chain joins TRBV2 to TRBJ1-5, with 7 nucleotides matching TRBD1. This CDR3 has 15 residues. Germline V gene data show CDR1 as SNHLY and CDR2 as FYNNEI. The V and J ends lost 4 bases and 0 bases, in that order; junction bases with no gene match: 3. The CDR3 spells CASSVRGNSNQPQHF. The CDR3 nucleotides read TGTGCCAGCAGTGTCAGGGGGAATAGCAATCAGCCCCAGCATTTT.

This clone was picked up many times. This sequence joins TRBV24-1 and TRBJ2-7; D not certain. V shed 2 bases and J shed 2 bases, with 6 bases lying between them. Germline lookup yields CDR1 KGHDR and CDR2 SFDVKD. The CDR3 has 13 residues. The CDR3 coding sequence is TGTGCCACCAGTGATTCCCAGACCTACGAGCAGTACTTC. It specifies CATSDSQTYEQYF.

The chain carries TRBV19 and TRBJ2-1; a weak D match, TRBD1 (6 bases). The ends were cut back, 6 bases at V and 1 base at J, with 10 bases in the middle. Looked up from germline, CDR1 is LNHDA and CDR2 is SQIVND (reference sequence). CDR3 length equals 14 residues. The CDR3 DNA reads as TGTGCCAGTAGCTGGACAGATTCCTACAATGAGCAGTTCTTC. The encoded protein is CASSWTDSYNEQFF.

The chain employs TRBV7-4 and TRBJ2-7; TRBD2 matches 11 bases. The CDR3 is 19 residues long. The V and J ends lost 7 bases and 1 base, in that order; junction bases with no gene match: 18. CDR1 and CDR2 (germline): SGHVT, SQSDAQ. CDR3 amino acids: CASKSSGLAGGNASYEQYV. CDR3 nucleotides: TGTGCCAGCAAATCTTCGGGATTAGCGGGGGGGAATGCTTCCTACGAGCAGTACGTC.

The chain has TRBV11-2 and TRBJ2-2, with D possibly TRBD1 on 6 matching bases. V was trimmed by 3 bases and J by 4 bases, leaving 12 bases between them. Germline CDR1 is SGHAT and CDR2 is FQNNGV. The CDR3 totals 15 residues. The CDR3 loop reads CASSFTGSTTGELFF. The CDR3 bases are TGTGCCAGCAGCTTTACAGGGTCCACCACCGGGGAGCTGTTTTTT.

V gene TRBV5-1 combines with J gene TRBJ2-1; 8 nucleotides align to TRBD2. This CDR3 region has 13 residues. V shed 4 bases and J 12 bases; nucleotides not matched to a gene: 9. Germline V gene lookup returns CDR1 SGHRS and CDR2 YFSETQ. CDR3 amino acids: CASSTAGGAVQFF. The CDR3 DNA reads TGCGCCAGCAGCACAGCCGGGGGGGCGGTGCAGTTCTTC.

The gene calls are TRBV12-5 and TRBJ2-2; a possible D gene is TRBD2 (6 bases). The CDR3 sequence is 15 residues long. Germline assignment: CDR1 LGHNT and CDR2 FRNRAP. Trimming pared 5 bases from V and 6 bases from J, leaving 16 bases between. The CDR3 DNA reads TGTGCTAGTGGTGGGAGGCAGGGTAGGGCCGGGGAGCTGTTTTTT. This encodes CASGGRQGRAGELFF. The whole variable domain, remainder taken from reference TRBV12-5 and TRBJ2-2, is DARVTQTPRHKVTEMGQEVTMRCQPILGHNTVFWYRQTMMQGLELLAYFRNRAPLDDSGMPKDRFSAEMPDATLATLKIQPSEPRDSAVYFCASGGRQGRAGELFFGEGSRLTVL.

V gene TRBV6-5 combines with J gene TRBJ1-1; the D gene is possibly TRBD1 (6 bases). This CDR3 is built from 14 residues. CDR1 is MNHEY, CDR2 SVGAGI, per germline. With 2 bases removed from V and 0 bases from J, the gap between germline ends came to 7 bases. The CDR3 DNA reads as TGTGCCAGCAGTTACGGACAGCTGAACACTGAAGCTTTCTTT. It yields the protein CASSYGQLNTEAFF.

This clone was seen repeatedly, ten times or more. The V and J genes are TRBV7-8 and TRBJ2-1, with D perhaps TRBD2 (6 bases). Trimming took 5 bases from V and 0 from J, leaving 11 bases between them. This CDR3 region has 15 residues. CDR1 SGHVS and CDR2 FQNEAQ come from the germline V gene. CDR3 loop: CASSPSGLSYNEQFF. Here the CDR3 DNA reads TGTGCCAGCAGCCCCAGCGGGCTCTCCTACAATGAGCAGTTCTTC.

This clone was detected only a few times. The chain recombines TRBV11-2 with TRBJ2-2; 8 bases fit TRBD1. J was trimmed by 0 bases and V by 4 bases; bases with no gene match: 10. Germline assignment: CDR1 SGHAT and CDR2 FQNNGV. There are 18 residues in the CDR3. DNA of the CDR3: TGTGCCAGCAGCTGGGAAAAAAGGACAGGGACGAACACCGGGGAGCTGTTTTTT. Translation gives CASSWEKRTGTNTGELFF. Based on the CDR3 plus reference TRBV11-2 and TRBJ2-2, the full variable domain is EAGVAQSPRYKIIEKRQSVAFWCNPISGHATLYWYQQILGQGPKLLIQFQNNGVVDDSQLPKDRFSAERLKGVDSTLKIQPAKLEDSAVYLCASSWEKRTGTNTGELFFGEGSRLTVL.

CDR3 amino acids: CASSLRSGTGDSYEQYF. The CDR3 DNA reads TGTGCCAGCAGCTTACGCTCCGGGACAGGGGACTCCTACGAGCAGTACTTC. The gene calls are TRBV11-2 and TRBJ2-7; 10 bases align to TRBD1. Per the germline V gene, CDR1 is SGHAT and CDR2 is FQNNGV. The CDR3 has 17 residues. The junction had 7 bases not matched to a gene; V was cut back by 2 bases and J by 0 bases. The whole variable domain, remainder taken from reference TRBV11-2 and TRBJ2-7, is EAGVAQSPRYKIIEKRQSVAFWCNPISGHATLYWYQQILGQGPKLLIQFQNNGVVDDSQLPKDRFSAERLKGVDSTLKIQPAKLEDSAVYLCASSLRSGTGDSYEQYFGPGTRLTVT.

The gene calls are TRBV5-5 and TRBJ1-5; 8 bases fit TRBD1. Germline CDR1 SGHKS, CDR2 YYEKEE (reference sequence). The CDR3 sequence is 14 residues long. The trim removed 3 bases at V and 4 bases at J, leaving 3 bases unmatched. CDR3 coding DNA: TGTGCCAGCAGCTACGGGACAGGTAATCAGCCCCAGCATTTT. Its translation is CASSYGTGNQPQHF.

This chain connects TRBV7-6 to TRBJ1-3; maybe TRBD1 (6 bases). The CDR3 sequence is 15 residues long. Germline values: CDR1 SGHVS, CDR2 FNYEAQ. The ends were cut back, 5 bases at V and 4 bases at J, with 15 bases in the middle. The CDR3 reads CASSPGSRGGNTIYF. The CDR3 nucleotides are TGTGCCAGCAGCCCAGGGTCCAGGGGAGGAAACACCATATATTTT. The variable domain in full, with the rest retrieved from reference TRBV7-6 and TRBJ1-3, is GAGVSQSPRYKVTKRGQDVALRCDPISGHVSLYWYRQALGQGPEFLTYFNYEAQQDKSGLPNDRFSAERPEGSISTLTIQRTEQRDSAMYRCASSPGSRGGNTIYFGEGSWLTVV.

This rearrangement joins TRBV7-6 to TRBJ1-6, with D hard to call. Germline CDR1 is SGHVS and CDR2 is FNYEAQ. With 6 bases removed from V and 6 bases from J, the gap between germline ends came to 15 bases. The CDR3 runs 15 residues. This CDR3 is CASRVNSPINSPLHF. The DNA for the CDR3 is TGTGCCAGCAGGGTTAACAGCCCGATTAATTCACCCCTCCACTTT.

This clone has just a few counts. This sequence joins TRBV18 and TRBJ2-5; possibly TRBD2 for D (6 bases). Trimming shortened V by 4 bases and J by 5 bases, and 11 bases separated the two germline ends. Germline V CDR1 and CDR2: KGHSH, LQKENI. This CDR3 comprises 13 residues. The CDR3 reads CASSQALAETQYF. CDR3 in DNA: TGTGCCAGCTCACAGGCCCTAGCGGAGACCCAGTACTTC.

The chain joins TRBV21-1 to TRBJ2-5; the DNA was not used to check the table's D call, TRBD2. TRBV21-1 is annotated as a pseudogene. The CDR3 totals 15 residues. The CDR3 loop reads CASSKGLPRQETQYF. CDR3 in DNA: TGTGCCAGCAGCAAAGGACTCCCGCGCCAAGAGACCCAGTACTTC.

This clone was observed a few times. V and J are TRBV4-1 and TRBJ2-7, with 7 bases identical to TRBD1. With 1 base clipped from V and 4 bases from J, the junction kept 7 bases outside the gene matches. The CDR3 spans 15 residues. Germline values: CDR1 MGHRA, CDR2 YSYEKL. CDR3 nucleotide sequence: TGCGCCAGCAGCCAAGTACACAGGGGACATTACGAGCAGTACTTC. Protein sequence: CASSQVHRGHYEQYF.

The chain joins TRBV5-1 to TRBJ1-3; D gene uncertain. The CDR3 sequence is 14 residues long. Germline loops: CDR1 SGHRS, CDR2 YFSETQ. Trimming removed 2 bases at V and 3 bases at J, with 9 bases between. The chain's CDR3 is CASSFEGGGNTIYF. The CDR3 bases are TGCGCCAGCAGCTTCGAGGGTGGTGGAAACACCATATATTTT.

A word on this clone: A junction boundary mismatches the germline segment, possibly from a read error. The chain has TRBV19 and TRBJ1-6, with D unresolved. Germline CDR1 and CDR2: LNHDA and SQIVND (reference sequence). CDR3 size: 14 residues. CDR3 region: CVSSMGNYNSPLHF. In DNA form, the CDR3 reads TGTGTCAGTAGTATGGGCAACTATAATTCACCCCTCCACTTT.

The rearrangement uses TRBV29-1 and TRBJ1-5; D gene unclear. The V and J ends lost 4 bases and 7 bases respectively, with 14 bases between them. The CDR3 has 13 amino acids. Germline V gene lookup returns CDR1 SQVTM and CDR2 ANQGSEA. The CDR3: CSVAGSGNQPQHF. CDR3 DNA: TGCAGCGTTGCCGGGAGTGGGAACCAGCCCCAGCATTTT.

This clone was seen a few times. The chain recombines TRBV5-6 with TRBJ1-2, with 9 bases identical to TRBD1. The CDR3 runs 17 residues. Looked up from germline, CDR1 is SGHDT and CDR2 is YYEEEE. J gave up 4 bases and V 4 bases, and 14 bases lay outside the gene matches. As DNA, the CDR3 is TGTGCCAGCAGCCCGACAGGGGGATGGGGTCGAGTCTATGGCTACACCTTC. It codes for CASSPTGGWGRVYGYTF.

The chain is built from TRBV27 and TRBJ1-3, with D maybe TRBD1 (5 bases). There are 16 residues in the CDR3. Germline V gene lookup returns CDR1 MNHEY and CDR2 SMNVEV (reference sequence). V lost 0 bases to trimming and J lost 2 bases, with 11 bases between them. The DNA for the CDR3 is TGTGCCAGCAGTTTATCCCAGGGATATGCTGGAAACACCATATATTTT. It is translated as CASSLSQGYAGNTIYF.

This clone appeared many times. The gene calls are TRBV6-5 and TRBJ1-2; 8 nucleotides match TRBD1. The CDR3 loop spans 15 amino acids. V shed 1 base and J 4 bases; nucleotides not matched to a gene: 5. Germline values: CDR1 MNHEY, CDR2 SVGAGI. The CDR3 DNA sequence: TGTGCCAGCAGTTACTTCGGTGGGACAGGCTATGGCTACACCTTC. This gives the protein CASSYFGGTGYGYTF.

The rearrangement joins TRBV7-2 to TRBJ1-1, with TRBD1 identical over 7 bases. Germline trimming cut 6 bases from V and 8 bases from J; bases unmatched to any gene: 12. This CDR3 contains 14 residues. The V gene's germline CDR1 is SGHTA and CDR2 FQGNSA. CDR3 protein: CASRQTGTEPEAFF. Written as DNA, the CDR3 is TGTGCCAGCAGACAGACCGGGACAGAACCCGAAGCTTTCTTT.

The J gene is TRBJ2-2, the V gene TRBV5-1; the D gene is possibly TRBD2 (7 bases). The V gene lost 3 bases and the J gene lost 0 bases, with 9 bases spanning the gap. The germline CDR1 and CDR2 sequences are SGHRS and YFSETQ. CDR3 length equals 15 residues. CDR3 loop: CASSSGGPNTGELFF. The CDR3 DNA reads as TGCGCCAGCAGCTCCGGGGGGCCGAACACCGGGGAGCTGTTTTTT.